This TCR beta chain was observed in a study of T-cell memory formation after mild COVID-19 (dated by TCRdb to the early 2020s). At the level of the whole study: TCR sequence clusters from the two donors were found to be largely donor specific. T-cell clones expanding and contracting after mild COVID-19 in a couple of donors were tracked by longitudinal TCRalpha and TCRbeta repertoire sequencing. The cohort comprised two young, previously healthy adult volunteers, one female and one male.

Ficoll-Paque density gradient centrifugation was used to isolate PBMCs. Data came from an Illumina NovaSeq 6000. Using 5'RACE with constant-segment primers, TCRalpha and TCRbeta cDNA libraries were constructed, with sample barcodes and unique molecular identifiers added in the process. RNA was extracted from every sample with Trizol reagent. Library amplification was performed in two PCR steps, and a second sample barcode and Illumina TruSeq adapters were introduced in the second step. The libraries were sequenced on an Illumina NovaSeq using 2 x 150 bp paired-end reads. The authors' pipeline ran thus. Reads were demultiplexed and collapsed into UMI-guided consensus sequences with migec v1.2.7. Using mixcr v2.1.11, UMI consensuses were aligned to TRA and TRB V and J templates and then assembled into clonotypes. A clonotype was counted as expanded or contracted only when both edgeR and NoisET called the clonotype significant, with the noise models trained on biological replicates. For edgeR calls, a false discovery rate-adjusted p below 0.01 and a log2 fold-change threshold of 1 were applied. PCA with hierarchical clustering of max-normalized trajectories of the 1000 most abundant clonotypes was used as exploratory dynamics analysis. Each responding clone was given a CD4 or CD8 phenotype based on the CD4+ and CD8+ repertoires, which had been sequenced separately. The raw public data were reprocessed by TCRdb itself: fastp quality trimming at Q25, MiXCR clonotype calling, in-frame beta chains only. Rows are unified per CDR3 protein, each entry keeping the most common DNA and genes. What appears here as the V and J calls and clone size reflects TCRdb's work, not the paper's. Within this sample are 350,000 to 400,000 distinct CDR3 sequences, with around a fifth of them counted one time only. The ten largest clones capture around 13% of the sample.

Beyond this particular receptor, the publication reports: Contracting CD4+ clones turned up mainly in the CM and EM memory subsets, whereas EMRA was where CD8+ clones were enriched. Clones that contracted from day 15 to 85 showed balanced CD4/CD8 phenotypes, whereas a second wave of clones that expanded from day 15 to 37 leaned towards CD4+. The study covered only a couple of mild cases, and larger cohorts including severe cases with pre-infection samples were considered necessary. The second-wave clones that peaked on day 37 were not confirmed to be SARS-CoV-2 specific. Some responding clones were found in pre-infection memory, which suggests that pre-existing cross-reactive memory T cells took part in the SARS-CoV-2 response.

In this sample, this clonotype turned up many times. Its antigen target is currently unknown. No qualities accompany the bases; no much larger clone lies one base away. The CDR3 numbers 15 residues from cysteine through phenylalanine. CDR3 DNA only is kept here, 45 bases in frame from base 1. CDR1 and CDR2, per the germline V gene, are MNHEY and SVGAGI. Germline trimming amounts to 0 bases on V and 5 bases on J, with 3 as the count of junction bases outside the gene matches. The specimen sequenced was PBMCs or a T cell subset sorted from them (not recorded which). The TCR comes from an adult woman who had mild COVID-19 (a few samples of this study predate the infection). The sample titles of this study are shuffled in the database, so cell type and time point are left out; the donor was told from shared clones. This chain is built from TRBV6-5 and TRBJ2-5; 10 junctional bases match TRBD1. The CDR3 reads as follows: CASSYSRTGGETQYF. The DNA sequence reads TGTGCCAGCAGTTACTCGAGGACAGGGGGGGAGACCCAGTACTTC.